A selection of T cell receptor beta chains follows, all from one sample in a study of regulatory dendritic cells for organ transplantation. Sequencing was performed with immunoSEQ multiplex PCR; in TCRdb, only in-frame clones are kept and a portion is missing. The sample shows under 35,000 clones, more than 70% of them seen only once. The sequenced sample consisted of naive CD8+ T cells from blood. The receptors here all came from a human donor in good health. The CDR3 runs from the conserved cysteine through the conserved F or W. D genes are given only for firm matches. The size of a clone is reported for some rows only, either as once, few or many, or as a class for expanded clones.

>once|NA|TRBJ2-7|TRBV6-6
TGTGCCAGCAGAGAGACAGCCTACGAGCAGTACTTC
CASRETAYEQYF
>NA|NA|TRBJ2-7|TRBV25-1
TGTGCCAGCCGTCGGGCCTACGAGCAGTACTTC
CASRRAYEQYF
>NA|NA|TRBJ2-1|TRBV7-9
TGTGCCAGCAGCTTAAAACGGGCCGGGGTGGAGCAGTTCTTC
CASSLKRAGVEQFF
>few|NA|TRBJ1-1|TRBV13
TGTGCCAGCAGCGAGACAGGTGGAGCTTTCTTT
CASSETGGAFF
>NA|NA|TRBJ1-2|TRBV7-2
TGTGCCAGCAGCCCGGACACGGTTTTAGATGGCTACACCTTC
CASSPDTVLDGYTF
>NA|NA|TRBJ2-5|TRBV4-1
TGCGCCAGCAGTGACCCAGGGGGGGAGACCCAGTACTTC
CASSDPGGETQYF
>NA|TRBD2|TRBJ2-3|TRBV27
TGTGCCAGCAGACCAGGGACTAGCGGGCTTAGCACAGATACGCAGTATTTT
CASRPGTSGLSTDTQYF
>few|TRBD2|TRBJ2-2|TRBV7-9
TGTGCCAGCAGCCCGGCTAGCGGGTGGGTCGCCGGGGAGCTGTTTTTT
CASSPASGWVAGELFF
>NA|TRBD2|TRBJ2-7|TRBV5-4
TGTGCCAGCAGCTTGGGTCCAGGCGGGGGGCGAGACGAGCAGTACTTC
CASSLGPGGGRDEQYF
>NA|TRBD1|TRBJ2-5|TRBV5-1
TGCGCCAGCAGCTCCACGCGGGACAGGGGGAGCCAAGAGACCCAGTACTTC
CASSSTRDRGSQETQYF
>NA|NA|TRBJ2-7|TRBV11-2
TGTGCCAGCAGCTTATGGGGCAGGGTGCAAGCCTACGAGCAGTACTTC
CASSLWGRVQAYEQYF
>NA|NA|TRBJ2-2|TRBV7-9
TGTGCCAGCAGCTCCTCAGCGAACACCGGGGAGCTGTTTTTT
CASSSSANTGELFF
>NA|TRBD1|TRBJ2-2|TRBV5-6
TGTGCCAGCAGTTCCACCGACAGGGGGCAAACCGGGGAGCTGTTTTTT
CASSSTDRGQTGELFF